This is a list of T cell receptor beta chains from one sample in a study of cytomegalovirus exposure and HLA in healthy donors. Measured with immunoSEQ multiplex PCR; TCRdb has only the in-frame clones, and not every one. The sample holds over 150,000 clones, under 90% seen once. The sequenced sample consisted of PBMCs. These receptors all stem from a boy aged 2-15 years in good health and CMV-seronegative. CDR3s include the opening cysteine and the closing phenylalanine or tryptophan. Each record gives: CDR3 length, clone size, V gene, J gene, CDR3 protein. Clone size is stated in some rows and not others, as once, few, many or a class when expanded.

14	few	TRBV5-1	TRBJ1-6	CASSAQGAESPLHF
13	-	TRBV5-4	TRBJ1-2	CASSWGTEDGYTF
13	-	TRBV4-1	TRBJ2-5	CASSLEFLQTQYF
18	-	TRBV28	TRBJ2-1	CATRGDIPGTGRVNEQFF
15	once	TRBV19	TRBJ1-2	CASRPHQGFGYGYTF
12	few	TRBV2	TRBJ1-1	CASSGSGTEAFF
15	-	TRBV7-2	TRBJ2-3	CASSPIGQHADTQYF
17	-	TRBV7-6	TRBJ2-1	CASSLVSGGGSYNEQFF
14	-	TRBV25-1	TRBJ2-6	CASRDSSGANVLTF
14	few	TRBV11-2	TRBJ2-1	CASSALTGKGEQFF
12	few	TRBV2	TRBJ1-2	CASSDRGAGYTF
15	-	TRBV13	TRBJ2-1	CASSFPAGGWNEQFF
16	-	TRBV4-1	TRBJ2-5	CASSQEGLAGRETQYF
15	-	TRBV2	TRBJ1-2	CASRMTGGLNYGYTF
14	-	TRBV19	TRBJ1-5	CASRIREGNQPQHF
14	few	TRBV7-2	TRBJ2-1	CASSQPGLYNEQFF
17	few	TRBV4-1	TRBJ1-1	CASSQAHRGYRNTEAFF
17	-	TRBV5-4	TRBJ2-3	CASSTRLAGVSTDTQYF
17	-	TRBV27	TRBJ2-3	CASSLNSGLSGADTQYF
11	-	TRBV29-1	TRBJ1-2	CSVGGGYGYTF
16	-	TRBV11-2	TRBJ1-4	CASSLDRGVINEKLFF
16	-	TRBV5-4	TRBJ2-3	CASSPGTSGGTDTQYF
14	-	TRBV5-4	TRBJ2-5	CASSFGQNQETQYF
15	-	TRBV5-1	TRBJ2-2	CASSSTSGFTGELFF
17	-	TRBV27	TRBJ2-3	CASSLRAGDRVTDTQYF
14	-	TRBV4-2	TRBJ1-1	CASSQPAQRTEAFF
14	few	TRBV7-9	TRBJ2-1	CASRGTNFHNEQFF
16	-	TRBV4-1	TRBJ2-3	CASSHERGGISDTQYF
10	-	TRBV7-9	TRBJ1-5	CASENQPQHF
15	-	TRBV4-3	TRBJ1-2	CASSQGAGNNYGYTF
19	-	TRBV27	TRBJ1-6	CASSLSPPWTGRLNSPLHF
13	-	TRBV15	TRBJ1-5	CATSTGLDQPQHF
18	-	TRBV14	TRBJ2-2	CASSQGPVAGGPSGELFF
14	-	TRBV5-1	TRBJ1-6	CASSLPQGDSPLHF
14	-	TRBV23-1	TRBJ1-2	CASSSDRGSYGYTF
15	-	TRBV6-1	TRBJ1-2	CASSEGSGGNYGYTF
16	-	TRBV25-1	TRBJ1-6	CASSELGTWGNSPLHF
16	few	TRBV6-6	TRBJ2-7	CASSYSNREPPYEQYF
15	-	TRBV5-8	TRBJ1-1	CASSSWQGADTEAFF
16	-	TRBV4-3	TRBJ2-2	CASSQERSANTGELFF
16	-	TRBV11-1	TRBJ2-1	CASSPSTGGAVNEQFF
14	-	TRBV4-2	TRBJ2-7	CASSPIAGAYEQYF
13	-	TRBV11-1	TRBJ2-1	CASSFAQGYEQFF
14	few	TRBV6-5	TRBJ1-5	CASSYSSSGQPQHF
14	-	TRBV9	TRBJ2-3	CASSVDGGADTQYF
17	few	TRBV5-1	TRBJ2-2	CASSFFLGGAYTGELFF
13	-	TRBV30	TRBJ1-1	CAWRGTLNTEAFF
11	once	TRBV7-9	TRBJ1-2	CASSAQQGWGF
15	-	TRBV5-1	TRBJ1-6	CASSLVAGSNSPLHF
15	-	TRBV4-1	TRBJ1-3	CASSQDTGSGNTIYF
14	-	TRBV4-2	TRBJ1-2	CASSLHRDGDGYTF
15	-	TRBV6-5	TRBJ2-7	CASSYRSKILAEQYF
15	few	TRBV19	TRBJ1-6	CASSMISSYNSPLHF
14	-	TRBV5-4	TRBJ2-1	CASSYGSAVNEQFF
20	-	TRBV12-5	TRBJ1-3	CASGLVHPASPWSGGNTIYF
13	-	TRBV6-5	TRBJ2-1	CASSRDTYNEQFF
14	few	TRBV4-3	TRBJ1-2	CASSRDDRTGGYTF